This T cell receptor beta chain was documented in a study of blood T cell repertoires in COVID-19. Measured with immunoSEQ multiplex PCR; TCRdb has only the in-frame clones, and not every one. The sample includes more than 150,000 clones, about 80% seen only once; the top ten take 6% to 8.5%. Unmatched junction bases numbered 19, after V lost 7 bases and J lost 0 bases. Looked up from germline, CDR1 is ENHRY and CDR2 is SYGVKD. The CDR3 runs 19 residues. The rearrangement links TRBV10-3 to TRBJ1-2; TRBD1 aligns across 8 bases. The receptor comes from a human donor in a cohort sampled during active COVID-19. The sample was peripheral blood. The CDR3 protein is CAIKSVSAAQGAANYGYTF. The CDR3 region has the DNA TGTGCCATCAAGAGCGTATCCGCAGCGCAGGGGGCAGCTAACTATGGCTACACCTTC.